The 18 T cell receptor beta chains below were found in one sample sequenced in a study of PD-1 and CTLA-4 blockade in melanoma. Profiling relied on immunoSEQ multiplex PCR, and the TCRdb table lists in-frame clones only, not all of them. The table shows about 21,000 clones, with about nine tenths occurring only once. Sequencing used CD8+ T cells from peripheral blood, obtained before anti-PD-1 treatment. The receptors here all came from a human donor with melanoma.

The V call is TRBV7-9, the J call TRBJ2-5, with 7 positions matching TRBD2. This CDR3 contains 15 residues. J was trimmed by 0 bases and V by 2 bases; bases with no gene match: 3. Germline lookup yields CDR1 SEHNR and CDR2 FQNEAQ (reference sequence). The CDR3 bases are TGTGCCAGCAGCTTATCCGGGACTAACCAAGAGACCCAGTACTTC. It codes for CASSLSGTNQETQYF.

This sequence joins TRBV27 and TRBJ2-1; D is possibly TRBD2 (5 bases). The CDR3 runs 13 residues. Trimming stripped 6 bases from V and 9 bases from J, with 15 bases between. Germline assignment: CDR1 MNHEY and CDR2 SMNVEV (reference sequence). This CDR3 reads CASRPSPTTEQFF. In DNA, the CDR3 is TGTGCCAGCAGACCAAGCCCGACTACTGAGCAGTTCTTC.

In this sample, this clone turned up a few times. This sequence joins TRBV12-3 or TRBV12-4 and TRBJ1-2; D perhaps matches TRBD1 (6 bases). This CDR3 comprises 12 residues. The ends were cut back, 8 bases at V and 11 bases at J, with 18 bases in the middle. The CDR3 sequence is CASGTGLVVYTF. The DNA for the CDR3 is TGTGCCAGCGGCACAGGGTTGGTAGTATACACCTTC.

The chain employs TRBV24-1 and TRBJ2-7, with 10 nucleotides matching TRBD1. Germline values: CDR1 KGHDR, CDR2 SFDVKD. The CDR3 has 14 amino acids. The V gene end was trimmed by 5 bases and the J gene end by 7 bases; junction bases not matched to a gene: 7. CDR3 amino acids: CATSAGDRGQEQYF. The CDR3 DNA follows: TGTGCCACCAGTGCCGGGGACAGGGGACAGGAGCAGTACTTC.

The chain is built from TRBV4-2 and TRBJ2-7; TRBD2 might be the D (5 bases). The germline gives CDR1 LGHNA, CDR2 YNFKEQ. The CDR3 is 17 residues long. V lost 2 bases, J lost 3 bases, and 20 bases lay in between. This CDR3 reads CASSQSSGIGGFYEQYF. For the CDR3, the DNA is TGTGCCAGCAGCCAATCCTCGGGGATTGGCGGATTCTACGAGCAGTACTTC.

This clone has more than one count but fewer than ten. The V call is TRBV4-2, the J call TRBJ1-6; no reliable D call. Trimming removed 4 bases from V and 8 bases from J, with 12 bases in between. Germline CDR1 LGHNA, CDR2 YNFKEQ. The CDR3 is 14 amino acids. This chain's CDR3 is CASSLGLGDSPLHF. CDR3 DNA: TGTGCCAGCAGCCTGGGCTTGGGAGATTCACCCCTCCACTTT.

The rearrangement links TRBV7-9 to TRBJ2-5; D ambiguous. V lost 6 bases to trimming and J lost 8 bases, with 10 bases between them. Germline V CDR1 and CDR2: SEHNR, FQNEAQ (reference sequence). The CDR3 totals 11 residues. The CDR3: CASSRLGTQYF. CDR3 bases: TGTGCCAGCAGTCGTCTTGGTACCCAGTACTTC.

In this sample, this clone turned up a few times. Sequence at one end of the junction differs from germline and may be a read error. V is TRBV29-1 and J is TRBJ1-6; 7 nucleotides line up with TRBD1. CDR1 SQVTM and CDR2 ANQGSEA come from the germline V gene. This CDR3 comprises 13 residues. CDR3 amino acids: CSDEQGRESPLHF. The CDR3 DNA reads TGCAGCGATGAACAGGGGAGGGAATCACCCCTCCACTTT.

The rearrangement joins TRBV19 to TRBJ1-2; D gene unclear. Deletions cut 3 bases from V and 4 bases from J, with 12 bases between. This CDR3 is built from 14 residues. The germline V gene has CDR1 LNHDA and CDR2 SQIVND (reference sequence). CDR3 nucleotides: TGTGCCAGTAGTATGGGCTTTTCTACCTATGGCTACACCTTC. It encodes CASSMGFSTYGYTF. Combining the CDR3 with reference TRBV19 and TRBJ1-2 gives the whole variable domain DGGITQSPKYLFRKEGQNVTLSCEQNLNHDAMYWYRQDPGQGLRLIYYSQIVNDFQKGDIAEGYSVSREKKESFPLTVTSAQKNPTAFYLCASSMGFSTYGYTFGSGTRLTVV.

CDR3 coding DNA: TGTGCCAGCAATTATTTTGTGGGACAGAATCAGCCCCAGCATTTT. Protein: CASNYFVGQNQPQHF. This sequence joins TRBV6-5 and TRBJ1-5, with 7 bases lining up with TRBD1. The CDR3 runs 15 residues. V lost 7 bases, J lost 4 bases, and 10 bases stayed unmatched. Germline CDR1 reads MNHEY; CDR2 reads SVGAGI.

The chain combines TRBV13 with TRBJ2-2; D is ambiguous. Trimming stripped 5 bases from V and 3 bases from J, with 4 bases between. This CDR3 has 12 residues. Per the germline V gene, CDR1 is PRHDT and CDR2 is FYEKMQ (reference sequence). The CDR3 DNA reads TGTGCCAGCAGCCCTTACACCGGGGAGCTGTTTTTT. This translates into CASSPYTGELFF.

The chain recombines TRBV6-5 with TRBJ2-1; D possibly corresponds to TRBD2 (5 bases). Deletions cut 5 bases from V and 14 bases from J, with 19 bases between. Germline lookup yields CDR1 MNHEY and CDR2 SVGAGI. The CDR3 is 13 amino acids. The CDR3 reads CASSPSGFAPKFF. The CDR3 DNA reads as TGTGCCAGCAGTCCCTCGGGGTTCGCCCCAAAGTTCTTC.

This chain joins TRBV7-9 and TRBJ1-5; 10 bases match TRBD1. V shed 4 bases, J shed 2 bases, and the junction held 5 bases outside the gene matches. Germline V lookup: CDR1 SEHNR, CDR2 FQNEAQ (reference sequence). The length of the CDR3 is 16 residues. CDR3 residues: CASSSPGTGGNQPQHF. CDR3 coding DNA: TGTGCCAGCAGCTCTCCCGGGACAGGGGGCAATCAGCCCCAGCATTTT. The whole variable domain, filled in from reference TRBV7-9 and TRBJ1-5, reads DTGVSQNPRHKITKRGQNVTFRCDPISEHNRLYWYRQTLGQGPEFLTYFQNEAQLEKSRLLSDRFSAERPKGSFSTLEIQRTEQGDSAMYLCASSSPGTGGNQPQHFGDGTRLSIL.

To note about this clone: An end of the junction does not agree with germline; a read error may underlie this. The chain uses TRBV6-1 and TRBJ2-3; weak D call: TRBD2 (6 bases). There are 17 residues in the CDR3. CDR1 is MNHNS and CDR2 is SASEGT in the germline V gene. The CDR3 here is CASGDFPGVSSTDTQYF. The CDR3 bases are TGTGCCAGCGGTGACTTCCCGGGGGTTTCTAGCACAGATACGCAGTATTTT.

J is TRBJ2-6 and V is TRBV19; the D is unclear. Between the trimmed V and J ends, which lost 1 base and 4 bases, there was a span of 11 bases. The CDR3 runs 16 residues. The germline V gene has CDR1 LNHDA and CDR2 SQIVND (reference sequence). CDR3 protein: CASSIAGVPGANVLTF. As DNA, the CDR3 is TGTGCCAGTAGTATAGCTGGGGTCCCGGGGGCCAACGTCCTGACTTTC.

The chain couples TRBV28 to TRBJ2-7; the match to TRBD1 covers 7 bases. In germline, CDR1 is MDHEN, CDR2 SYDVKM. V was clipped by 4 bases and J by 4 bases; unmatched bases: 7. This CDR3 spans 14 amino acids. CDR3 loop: CASSSGTADYEQYF. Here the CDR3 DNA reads TGTGCCAGCAGTTCCGGGACAGCTGATTACGAGCAGTACTTC.

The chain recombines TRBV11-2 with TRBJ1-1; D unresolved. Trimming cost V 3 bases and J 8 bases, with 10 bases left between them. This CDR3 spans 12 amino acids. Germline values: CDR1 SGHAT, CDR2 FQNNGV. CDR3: CASSFLGVEAFF. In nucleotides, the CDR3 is TGTGCCAGCAGCTTTCTCGGGGTAGAAGCTTTCTTT.

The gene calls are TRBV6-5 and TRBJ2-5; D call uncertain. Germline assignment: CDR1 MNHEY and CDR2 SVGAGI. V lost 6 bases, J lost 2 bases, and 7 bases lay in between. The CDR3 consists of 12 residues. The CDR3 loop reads CASRQEQETQYF. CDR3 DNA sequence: TGTGCCAGCAGGCAGGAGCAAGAGACCCAGTACTTC.